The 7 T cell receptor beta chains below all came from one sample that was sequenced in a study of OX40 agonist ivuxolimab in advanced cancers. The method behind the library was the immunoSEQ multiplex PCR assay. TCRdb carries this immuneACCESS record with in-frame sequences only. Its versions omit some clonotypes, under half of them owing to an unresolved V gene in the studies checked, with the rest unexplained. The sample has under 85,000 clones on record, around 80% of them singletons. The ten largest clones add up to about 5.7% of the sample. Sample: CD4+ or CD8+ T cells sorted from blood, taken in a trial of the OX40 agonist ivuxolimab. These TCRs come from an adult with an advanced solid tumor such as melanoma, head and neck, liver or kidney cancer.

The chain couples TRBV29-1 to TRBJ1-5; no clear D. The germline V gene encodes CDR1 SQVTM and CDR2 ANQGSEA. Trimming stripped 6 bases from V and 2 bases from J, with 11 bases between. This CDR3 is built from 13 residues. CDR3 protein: CSVVLNGNQPQHF. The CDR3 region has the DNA TGCAGCGTCGTACTTAACGGCAATCAGCCCCAGCATTTT.

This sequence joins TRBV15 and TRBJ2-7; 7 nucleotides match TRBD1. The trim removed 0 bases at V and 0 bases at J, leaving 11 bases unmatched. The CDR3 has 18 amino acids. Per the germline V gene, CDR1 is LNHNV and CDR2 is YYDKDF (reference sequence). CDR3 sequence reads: CATSRERDRAYYSYEQYF. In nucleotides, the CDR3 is TGTGCCACCAGCAGAGAACGAGACAGGGCCTACTACTCCTACGAGCAGTACTTC.

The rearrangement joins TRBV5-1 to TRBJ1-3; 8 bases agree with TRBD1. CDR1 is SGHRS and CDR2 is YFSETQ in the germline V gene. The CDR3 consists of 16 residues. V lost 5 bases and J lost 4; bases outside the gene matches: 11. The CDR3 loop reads CASSPRTTGEGNTIYF. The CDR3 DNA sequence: TGCGCCAGCAGTCCCCGTACGACAGGGGAGGGAAACACCATATATTTT.

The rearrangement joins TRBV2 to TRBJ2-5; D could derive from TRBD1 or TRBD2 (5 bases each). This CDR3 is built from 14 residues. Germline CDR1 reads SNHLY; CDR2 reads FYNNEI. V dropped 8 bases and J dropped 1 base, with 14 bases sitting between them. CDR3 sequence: CASGGRGGQETQYF. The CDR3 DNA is TGTGCCAGCGGGGGAAGAGGAGGCCAAGAGACCCAGTACTTC.

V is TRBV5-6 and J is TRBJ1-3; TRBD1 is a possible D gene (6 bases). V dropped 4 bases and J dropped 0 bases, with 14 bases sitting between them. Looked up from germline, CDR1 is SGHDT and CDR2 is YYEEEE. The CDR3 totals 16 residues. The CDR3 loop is CASSRTAGSSGNTIYF. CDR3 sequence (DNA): TGTGCCAGCAGCAGGACAGCGGGGAGCTCTGGAAACACCATATATTTT.

The CDR3 loop reads CASSLEPGMNTEAFF. The DNA for the CDR3 is TGTGCCAGCAGCTTAGAGCCGGGTATGAACACTGAAGCTTTCTTT. This chain joins TRBV7-2 and TRBJ1-1, with D unresolved. Germline V gene sequence: CDR1 SGHTA, CDR2 FQGNSA. This CDR3 has 15 residues. Trimming took 1 base from V and 0 from J, leaving 9 bases between them. The variable domain in full, completed from reference TRBV7-2 and TRBJ1-1, reads GAGVSQSPSNKVTEKGKDVELRCDPISGHTALYWYRQSLGQGLEFLIYFQGNSAPDKSGLPSDRFSAERTGGSVSTLTIQRTQQEDSAVYLCASSLEPGMNTEAFFGQGTRLTVV.

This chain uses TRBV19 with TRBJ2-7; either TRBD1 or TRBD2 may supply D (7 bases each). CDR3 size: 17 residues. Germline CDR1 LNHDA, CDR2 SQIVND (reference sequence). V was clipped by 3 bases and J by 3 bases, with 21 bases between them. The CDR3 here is CASSIGVNRGLLYEQYF. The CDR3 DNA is TGTGCCAGTAGTATTGGGGTCAACAGGGGACTACTCTACGAGCAGTACTTC.